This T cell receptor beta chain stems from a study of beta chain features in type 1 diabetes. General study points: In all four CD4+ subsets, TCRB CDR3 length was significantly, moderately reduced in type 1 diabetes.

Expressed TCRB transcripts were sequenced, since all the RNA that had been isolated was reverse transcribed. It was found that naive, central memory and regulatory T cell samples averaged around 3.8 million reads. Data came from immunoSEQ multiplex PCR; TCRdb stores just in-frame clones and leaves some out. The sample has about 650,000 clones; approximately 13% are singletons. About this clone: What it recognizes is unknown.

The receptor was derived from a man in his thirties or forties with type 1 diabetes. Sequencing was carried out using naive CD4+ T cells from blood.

Here the CDR3 DNA reads TGTGCCAGCAGCGCTACGGGACAGGGCGTCTACGAGCAGTACTTC. Translated: CASSATGQGVYEQYF. The chain combines TRBV9 with TRBJ2-7; 9 bases agree with TRBD1. There are 15 residues in the CDR3. Per germline, CDR1 SGDLS and CDR2 YYNGEE. Losses at the gene ends were 3 bases for V and 3 bases for J; bases not matched to a gene: 7.